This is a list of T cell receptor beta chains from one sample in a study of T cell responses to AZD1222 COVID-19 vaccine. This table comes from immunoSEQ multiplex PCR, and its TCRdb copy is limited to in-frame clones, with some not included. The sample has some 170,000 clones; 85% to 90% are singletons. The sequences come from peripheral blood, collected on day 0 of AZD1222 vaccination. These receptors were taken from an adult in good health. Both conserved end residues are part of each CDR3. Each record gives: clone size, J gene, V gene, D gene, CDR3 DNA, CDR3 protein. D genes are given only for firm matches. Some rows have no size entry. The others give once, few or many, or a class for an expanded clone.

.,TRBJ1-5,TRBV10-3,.,TGTGCCATCAGTGACGGATTGGGCAATCAGCCCCAGCATTTT,CAISDGLGNQPQHF
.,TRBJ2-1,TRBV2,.,TGTGCCAGCACCTTGGACTCCCACGTTTCGAAGTTCTTC,CASTLDSHVSKFF
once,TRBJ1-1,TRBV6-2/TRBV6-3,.,TGTGCCAGCAGTGATTCCTTTCCGGGCCCTAGGCCTAGCACTGAAGCTTTCTTT,CASSDSFPGPRPSTEAFF
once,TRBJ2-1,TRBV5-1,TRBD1,TGCGCCAGCAGCTTGGCACAGGGGGGTCCGGCGGAGCAGTTCTTC,CASSLAQGGPAEQFF
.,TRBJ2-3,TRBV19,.,TGTGCCAGTATCCCAGCGGAAAGCACAGATACGCAGTATTTT,CASIPAESTDTQYF
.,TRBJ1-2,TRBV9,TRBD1,TGTGCCAGCAGCGTAGATCGGGACAGGGGTCTCTCCCATCGGGGCTACACCTTC,CASSVDRDRGLSHRGYTF
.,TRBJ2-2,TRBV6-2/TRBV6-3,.,TGTGCCAGCAGTTACTGGCAGTGGGGTAACACCGGGGAGCTGTTTTTT,CASSYWQWGNTGELFF
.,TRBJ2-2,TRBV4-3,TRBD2,TGCGCCAGCAGCCAAGATTCTAGCGGGATCGGGGAGCTGTTTTTT,CASSQDSSGIGELFF
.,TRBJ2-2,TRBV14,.,TGTGCCAGCAGCCAAGTACACACCGGGGAGCTGTTTTTT,CASSQVHTGELFF
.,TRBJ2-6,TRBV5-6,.,TGTGCCAGCAGCTTGAGCTTTGGGTCTCTCTCTGGGGCCAACGTCCTGACTTTC,CASSLSFGSLSGANVLTF
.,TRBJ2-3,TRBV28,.,TGTGCCAGCAGTTTAGGTCTACAGGGTATCCAGTATTTT,CASSLGLQGIQYF
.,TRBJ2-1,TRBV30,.,TGTGCCTGGATATCGTACAATGAGCAGTTCTTC,CAWISYNEQFF
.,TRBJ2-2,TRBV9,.,TGTGCCAGCAGCGTTGGTCGCGTCGCCCTTAACACCGGGGAGCTGTTTTTT,CASSVGRVALNTGELFF
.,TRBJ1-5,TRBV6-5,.,TGTGCCAGCACACCCGCAGGGTACGGTCAGCCCCAGCATTTT,CASTPAGYGQPQHF
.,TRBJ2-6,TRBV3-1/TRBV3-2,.,TGTGCCAGCAGCCCTTCGGGCAGGGTCCGTCCCTCTGGGGCCAACGTCCTGACTTTC,CASSPSGRVRPSGANVLTF
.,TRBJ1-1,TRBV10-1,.,TGCGCCAGCAGTCATACCAACACTGAAGCTTTCTTT,CASSHTNTEAFF
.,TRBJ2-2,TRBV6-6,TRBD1,TGTGCCAGCCGTCGGGACAGGAACACCGGGGTCAACACCGGGGAGCTGTTTTTT,CASRRDRNTGVNTGELFF
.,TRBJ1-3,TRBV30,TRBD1,TGTGCCTGGAGTGTTGATACAGGGGAAGGAAACACCATATATTTT,CAWSVDTGEGNTIYF
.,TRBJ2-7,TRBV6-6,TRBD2,TGTGCCAGCAGCGATGGCGGGAGCTCCTACGAGCAGTACTTC,CASSDGGSSYEQYF
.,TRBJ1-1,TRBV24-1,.,TGTGCCACCAGTACTGCTATGAACACTGAAGCTTTCTTT,CATSTAMNTEAFF
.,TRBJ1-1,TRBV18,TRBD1,TGTGCCAGCTCACGGACAGGGCGAGGGGAAACTGAAGCTTTCTTT,CASSRTGRGETEAFF
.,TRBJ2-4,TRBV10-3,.,TGTGCCATCAGGCCACCAGGGGAGGACATTCAGTACTTC,CAIRPPGEDIQYF
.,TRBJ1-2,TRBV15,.,TGTGCCACCAGCAGAGGGGGTCTGGTCGGCTACACCTTC,CATSRGGLVGYTF
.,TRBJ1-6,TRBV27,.,TGTGCCAGCAGTTTAGGACAAGGGGCGGGTTTCTCCTATAATTCACCCCTCCACTTT,CASSLGQGAGFSYNSPLHF
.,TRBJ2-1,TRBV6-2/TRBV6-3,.,TGTGCCAGCAGTTACTCGATTAGGCCCGCGTCGCGGGGAACAGCTAGTGAGCAGTTCTTC,CASSYSIRPASRGTASEQFF
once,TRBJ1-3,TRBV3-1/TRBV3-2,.,TGTGCCAGCAGCCAAGAAGGCCCCACCATATATTTT,CASSQEGPTIYF
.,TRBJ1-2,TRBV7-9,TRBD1,TGTGCCAGCAGCTTATACCCGGGACAGGGGTTGCAGGGCTACACCTTC,CASSLYPGQGLQGYTF